This TCR beta chain was found in a study of shared clonotypes between healthy human individuals. This CDR3 has 13 amino acids. Germline V CDR1 and CDR2: SGHDN, FVKESK. Trimming took 4 bases from V and 1 from J, leaving 7 bases between them. Terminally differentiated effector memory CD45RA+ cells were excluded from the naive CD8 cells, which were CD45RO-negative and positively selected for CCR7. Profiling relied on immunoSEQ multiplex PCR, and the TCRdb table lists in-frame clones only, not all of them. Of over 2 million clones listed, approximately 94% are singletons. The source material was naive CD8+ T cells sorted from blood. The TCR was taken from a man younger than 35 in good health. This chain uses TRBV14 with TRBJ1-1; D gene unclear. The DNA for the CDR3 is TGTGCCAGCAGCCGTTGGGGGAACACTGAAGCTTTCTTT. Translating gives CASSRWGNTEAFF.